These 30 T cell receptor beta chains originate from one sample sequenced in a study of shared clonotypes between healthy human individuals. Sequenced by immunoSEQ multiplex PCR; TCRdb stores in-frame clones only, minus some. This sample carries roughly 2,000,000 clones, 90% to 95% of them seen once, and the ten largest clones take less than 2%. Selected positively for CCR7 and CD45RO-negative, naive CD8 cells excluded terminally differentiated effector memory CD45RA+ cells. Input material: naive CD8+ T cells from PBMCs. These receptors all stem from a man aged 18 to 35 in good health. Some clones in this sample may be carry-over from other donors' samples.

The V and J genes are TRBV2 and TRBJ2-7, with a tentative D call TRBD2 (6 bases). Germline-derived CDR1 and CDR2 are SNHLY and FYNNEI. Trimming cost V 6 bases and J 2 bases, with 17 bases left between them. The CDR3 spans 15 residues. As DNA, the CDR3 is TGTGCCAGCAGGGGAGGCGGGGCGGGAACCTACGAGCAGTACTTC. Its translation is CASRGGGAGTYEQYF.

The sample holds one count of this clone. V usage is TRBV11-3 and J usage is TRBJ2-1; 8 bases match TRBD1. CDR3 length: 14 amino acids. Germline V lookup: CDR1 SGHNT, CDR2 YENEEA. Losses at the gene ends were 5 bases for V and 8 bases for J; bases not matched to a gene: 8. The CDR3 DNA reads as TGTGCCAGCAGCCTAAGACAGGGGAATTATGAGCAGTTCTTC. Protein product: CASSLRQGNYEQFF. The entire variable domain, with the rest obtained from reference TRBV11-3 and TRBJ2-1, is as follows: EAGVVQSPRYKIIEKKQPVAFWCNPISGHNTLYWYLQNLGQGPELLIRYENEEAVDDSQLPKDRFSAERLKGVDSTLKIQPAELGDSAVYLCASSLRQGNYEQFFGPGTRLTVL.

The rearrangement joins TRBV14 to TRBJ2-1; D is possibly TRBD2 (6 bases). From germline, CDR1 is SGHDN and CDR2 FVKESK. Deletions cut 1 base from V and 3 bases from J, with 10 bases between. The CDR3 loop spans 15 amino acids. CDR3 coding DNA: TGTGCCAGCAGCCAAGCTTACGGGGGCTACAATGAGCAGTTCTTC. Its protein product is CASSQAYGGYNEQFF.

This chain's CDR3 is CASSFRSAGTETYEQYF. The CDR3 nucleotides read TGTGCCAGCAGCTTCCGTTCGGCCGGGACAGAGACCTACGAGCAGTACTTC. The V call is TRBV11-3, the J call TRBJ2-7, with TRBD1 identical over 7 bases. In germline, CDR1 is SGHNT, CDR2 YENEEA. The CDR3 covers 17 residues. The V and J ends lost 3 bases and 2 bases, in that order; junction bases with no gene match: 13.

The J gene is TRBJ2-7, the V gene TRBV15; tentative D call: TRBD2 (6 bases). The CDR3 runs to 15 residues. In germline, CDR1 is LNHNV, CDR2 YYDKDF (reference sequence). V lost 5 bases and J lost 4, with 18 bases in between. In DNA form, the CDR3 reads TGTGCCACCAGCGGCCTGGGGGGAGTTGAATACGAGCAGTACTTC. Translation gives CATSGLGGVEYEQYF.

This sequence joins TRBV28 and TRBJ2-7, with 7 nucleotides matching TRBD2. Unmatched junction bases numbered 6, after V lost 3 bases and J lost 4 bases. Germline V gives CDR1 MDHEN, CDR2 SYDVKM. This CDR3 region has 14 residues. As DNA, the CDR3 is TGTGCCAGCAGTTTTCTCGGGAGGACTTACGAGCAGTACTTC. It codes for CASSFLGRTYEQYF.

The chain uses TRBV2 and TRBJ2-1, with TRBD2 matching 7 bases. The CDR3 totals 14 residues. The germline CDR1 and CDR2 sequences are SNHLY and FYNNEI. Trimming took 6 bases from V and 10 from J; bases not matched to a gene: 12. The CDR3 protein is CASRILTSSGEQFF. The CDR3 region has the DNA TGTGCCAGCAGAATACTGACTAGCTCCGGAGAGCAGTTCTTC.

The gene calls are TRBV7-9 and TRBJ1-4; no definite D call. CDR1 and CDR2 from the germline V gene are SEHNR and FQNEAQ (reference sequence). This CDR3 is built from 14 residues. V was trimmed by 5 bases and J by 4 bases, leaving 11 bases between them. The CDR3 reads CASSHVEGNEKLFF. DNA of the CDR3: TGTGCCAGCAGCCACGTGGAGGGTAATGAAAAACTGTTTTTT. The variable domain in full, completed from reference TRBV7-9 and TRBJ1-4, reads DTGVSQNPRHKITKRGQNVTFRCDPISEHNRLYWYRQTLGQGPEFLTYFQNEAQLEKSRLLSDRFSAERPKGSFSTLEIQRTEQGDSAMYLCASSHVEGNEKLFFGSGTQLSVL.

The DNA for the CDR3 is TGCAGCGCCCAAGGAAATACAGATACGCAGTATTTT. This encodes CSAQGNTDTQYF. The rearrangement uses TRBV29-1 and TRBJ2-3; no definite D call. CDR1 is SQVTM, CDR2 ANQGSEA, per germline. The CDR3 is 12 amino acids. Trimming cost V 7 bases and J 3 bases, with 11 bases left between them.

This chain joins TRBV28 and TRBJ1-2; 7 nucleotides line up with TRBD1. The CDR3 has 14 amino acids. After removal of 5 bases from V and 4 bases from J, the junction contained 7 bases not matched to a gene. Germline CDR1 MDHEN, CDR2 SYDVKM. This CDR3 reads CASSLGGAGYGYTF. In DNA, the CDR3 is TGTGCCAGCAGTCTAGGGGGCGCGGGCTATGGCTACACCTTC.

The V and J genes are TRBV28 and TRBJ2-7, with unresolved D. Germline CDR1 MDHEN, CDR2 SYDVKM. CDR3 length: 15 residues. The ends were cut back, 6 bases at V and 5 bases at J, with 20 bases in the middle. Here the CDR3 reads CASRLGAGVRDEQYF. For the CDR3, the DNA is TGTGCCAGCAGATTAGGTGCTGGGGTCCGGGACGAGCAGTACTTC.

The rearrangement uses TRBV2 and TRBJ1-5; the D gene is possibly TRBD1 (6 bases). This CDR3 spans 15 amino acids. Germline CDR1 and CDR2: SNHLY and FYNNEI. V was pared by 2 bases and J by 6 bases, with 14 bases between. The CDR3 reads CASSERGIGAQPQHF. CDR3 nucleotide sequence: TGTGCCAGCAGTGAAAGGGGGATCGGGGCTCAGCCCCAGCATTTT.

The V gene is TRBV5-4, the J gene TRBJ2-3; TRBD1 or TRBD2 may be the D gene (5 bases each). CDR3 size: 15 residues. Germline CDR1 is SGHNT and CDR2 is YYREEE (reference sequence). V dropped 1 base and J dropped 4 bases, with 13 bases sitting between them. DNA for the CDR3: TGTGCCAGCAGCTTGTCGTGGGGGAGCCCAGATACGCAGTATTTT. Translating it yields CASSLSWGSPDTQYF.

This chain connects TRBV28 to TRBJ2-1, with D possibly being TRBD2 (5 bases). The V gene lost 1 base and the J gene lost 0 bases, with 19 bases spanning the gap. CDR3 length equals 19 residues. Germline loops: CDR1 MDHEN, CDR2 SYDVKM. The CDR3, as DNA: TGTGCCAGCAGTTTATCCCTGAGGACTCCTACTCCCTCCTACAATGAGCAGTTCTTC. Its protein is CASSLSLRTPTPSYNEQFF. Variable domain in full (rest from reference TRBV28 and TRBJ2-1): DVKVTQSSRYLVKRTGEKVFLECVQDMDHENMFWYRQDPGLGLRLIYFSYDVKMKEKGDIPEGYSVSREKKERFSLILESASTNQTSMYLCASSLSLRTPTPSYNEQFFGPGTRLTVL.

This chain links TRBV6-5 with TRBJ1-1; 10 nucleotides line up with TRBD1. J gave up 5 bases and V 0 bases, and 6 bases lay outside the gene matches. From germline, CDR1 is MNHEY and CDR2 SVGAGI. CDR3 length: 16 residues. Here the CDR3 reads CASSYSRTGGRTEAFF. The CDR3 region has the DNA TGTGCCAGCAGTTACTCACGGACAGGGGGGAGAACTGAAGCTTTCTTT.

This clone has more than one count but fewer than ten. The genes are TRBV27 and TRBJ1-1; no definite D call. The CDR3 has 15 residues. Deletions cut 5 bases from V and 5 bases from J, with 18 bases between. CDR1 is MNHEY and CDR2 is SMNVEV in the germline V gene (reference sequence). CDR3 in DNA: TGTGCCAGCAGTCCTCGGGTCTCGGGAGGGACTGAAGCTTTCTTT. It specifies CASSPRVSGGTEAFF.

The chain employs TRBV7-9 and TRBJ2-3; possible D gene TRBD1, 7 bases. V was trimmed by 6 bases and J by 7 bases, leaving 29 bases between them. Germline-derived CDR1 and CDR2 are SEHNR and FQNEAQ (reference sequence). CDR3 length: 18 residues. The CDR3 region has the DNA TGTGCCAGCAGTTATTTGCCGGGACAGACGAAGGGGGACTATACGCAGTATTTT. The encoded protein is CASSYLPGQTKGDYTQYF.

The chain links TRBV19 to TRBJ1-1, with D perhaps matching TRBD1 (5 bases). Per the germline V gene, CDR1 is LNHDA and CDR2 is SQIVND (reference sequence). The CDR3 runs to 14 residues. The germline V and J ends were trimmed by 4 bases and 1 base, with 10 bases remaining between them. The chain's CDR3 is CASSRGTANTEAFF. The CDR3 region has the DNA TGTGCCAGTAGTAGGGGGACCGCGAACACTGAAGCTTTCTTT.

This chain's CDR3 is CASSLYRTGGANGYTF. As DNA, the CDR3 is TGTGCCAGCAGCCTCTACAGGACAGGGGGCGCGAATGGCTACACCTTC. The rearrangement uses TRBV14 and TRBJ1-2, with 11 bases aligning to TRBD1. The CDR3 totals 16 residues. Germline V gives CDR1 SGHDN, CDR2 FVKESK. V was pared by 4 bases and J by 6 bases, with 10 bases of the junction left unmatched.

J is TRBJ1-2 and V is TRBV6-1; possibly TRBD1 for D (5 bases). The germline V gene encodes CDR1 MNHNS and CDR2 SASEGT. The CDR3 totals 15 residues. V gave up 10 bases and J gave up 1 base, with 19 bases separating them. This CDR3 is CATLKGTSGNYGYTF. CDR3 DNA: TGTGCCACCCTAAAAGGGACGTCTGGTAACTATGGCTACACCTTC.

The rearrangement links TRBV25-1 to TRBJ1-2; D may be TRBD1 (5 bases). V dropped 2 bases and J dropped 6 bases, with 10 bases sitting between them. The CDR3 is 13 residues long. CDR1 is MGHDK and CDR2 is SYGVNS in the germline V gene. This chain's CDR3 is CASSEVRDHGYTF. The CDR3 region has the DNA TGTGCCAGCAGTGAAGTTAGGGACCATGGCTACACCTTC.

V gene TRBV7-9 combines with J gene TRBJ1-1, with D perhaps TRBD1 (5 bases). The CDR3 is 12 residues long. V was pared by 10 bases and J by 1 base, with 10 bases between. Germline V gene sequence: CDR1 SEHNR, CDR2 FQNEAQ (reference sequence). The DNA of the CDR3 is TGTGCCACAGTCGGGGGGAACACTGAAGCTTTCTTT. Translated, it gives CATVGGNTEAFF.

The chain carries TRBV7-6 and TRBJ2-7; 9 bases fit TRBD1. The CDR3 contains 15 residues. Germline V CDR1 and CDR2: SGHVS, FNYEAQ. Trimming removed 5 bases from V and 2 bases from J; junction bases left unmatched: 7. The CDR3 region has the DNA TGTGCCAGCAGCCTGACGGGACAGGGAACCTACGAGCAGTACTTC. Protein: CASSLTGQGTYEQYF.

The V gene is TRBV5-1, the J gene TRBJ1-2, with D maybe TRBD1 (5 bases). Deletions cut 2 bases from V and 5 bases from J, with 13 bases between. The V gene's germline CDR1 is SGHRS and CDR2 YFSETQ. The CDR3 covers 14 residues. CDR3 DNA sequence: TGCGCCAGCAGCTTTGGCTCAGGGAAATATGGCTACACCTTC. Translated, it gives CASSFGSGKYGYTF.

Worth noting for this clone: At the DNA level, this CDR3 is encoded by other sequences in the same sample as well. The V call is TRBV7-9, the J call TRBJ2-7; D is ambiguous. Trimming took 5 bases from V and 2 from J, leaving 4 bases between them. This CDR3 is 11 amino acids long. The germline gives CDR1 SEHNR, CDR2 FQNEAQ (reference sequence). This CDR3 reads CASSRTYEQYF. In DNA form, the CDR3 reads TGTGCCAGCAGCCGGACCTACGAGCAGTACTTC. Full variable domain (missing parts from reference TRBV7-9 and TRBJ2-7): DTGVSQNPRHKITKRGQNVTFRCDPISEHNRLYWYRQTLGQGPEFLTYFQNEAQLEKSRLLSDRFSAERPKGSFSTLEIQRTEQGDSAMYLCASSRTYEQYFGPGTRLTVT.

J is TRBJ2-1 and V is TRBV11-2; D gene uncertain. Deletions cut 1 base from V and 5 bases from J, with 6 bases between. CDR3 length equals 13 residues. Germline CDR1 and CDR2: SGHAT and FQNNGV. CDR3 nucleotide sequence: TGTGCCAGCAGCTTAGGGAGCAACAATGAGCAGTTCTTC. Its protein is CASSLGSNNEQFF. Full variable domain (rest looked up from reference TRBV11-2 and TRBJ2-1): EAGVAQSPRYKIIEKRQSVAFWCNPISGHATLYWYQQILGQGPKLLIQFQNNGVVDDSQLPKDRFSAERLKGVDSTLKIQPAKLEDSAVYLCASSLGSNNEQFFGPGTRLTVL.

The rearrangement uses TRBV21-1 and TRBJ2-5; the table's D gene call, TRBD2, was not cross checked with the DNA. TRBV21-1 is a listed pseudogene. The CDR3 is 22 amino acids. This CDR3 reads CASSKALRALRLAGGPGETQYF. The DNA for the CDR3 is TGTGCCAGCAGCAAAGCGCTCCGGGCACTTCGACTAGCGGGAGGGCCGGGAGAGACCCAGTACTTC.

A remark on this clone: This sample includes further DNA sequences coding for the same CDR3. The genes are TRBV9 and TRBJ2-5; 8 bases map to TRBD1. CDR3 length: 14 amino acids. The trim removed 3 bases at V and 1 base at J, leaving 2 bases unmatched. From germline, CDR1 is SGDLS and CDR2 YYNGEE. The CDR3 nucleotides read TGTGCCAGCAGCGGACAGGGGACCCAAGAGACCCAGTACTTC. It codes for CASSGQGTQETQYF.

This sequence joins TRBV29-1 and TRBJ2-3; possibly TRBD1 for D (6 bases). Trimming removed 4 bases at V and 3 bases at J, with 8 bases between. The CDR3 spans 12 residues. Looked up from germline, CDR1 is SQVTM and CDR2 is ANQGSEA. The CDR3 sequence: CSVGTETDTQYF. CDR3 coding DNA: TGCAGCGTTGGGACAGAGACAGATACGCAGTATTTT.

The rearrangement joins TRBV5-8 to TRBJ2-1, with D possibly TRBD2 on 6 matching bases. Germline lookup yields CDR1 SGHTS and CDR2 YDEGEE. Trimming pared 5 bases from V and 10 bases from J, leaving 16 bases between. The CDR3 spans 13 residues. For the CDR3, the DNA is TGTGCCAGCAGTCAAATCCGGGAGAAAGAGCAGTTCTTC. Its translation is CASSQIREKEQFF.